What follows are 30 T cell receptor beta chains derived from one specimen sequenced in a study of shared clonotypes between healthy human individuals (TCRdb year 2020). The library relied on the immunoSEQ multiplex PCR assay. Not all clones reach the TCRdb copy of this immuneACCESS table, which keeps in-frame sequences only. Checked studies attribute under half of the gap to unresolved V genes and leave the rest unexplained. This sample comprises over 1.5 million clones, 95% to 99% of them detected only once. The ten largest clones represent approximately 0.45% of the sample. Material for sequencing was naive CD4+ T cells sorted from blood. What the cell subset or site label conveys for this sample: CD45RA+ positively selected. The receptors were sampled from a man aged 30-40 years in good health.

The chain employs TRBV7-6 and TRBJ2-3; 7 bases line up with TRBD1. This CDR3 comprises 16 residues. CDR1 SGHVS and CDR2 FNYEAQ come from the germline V gene. Trimming took 5 bases from V and 1 from J; bases not matched to a gene: 9. CDR3 coding DNA: TGTGCCAGCAGCCGTAGACAGGGCTGGGGCACAGATACGCAGTATTTT. Amino acids: CASSRRQGWGTDTQYF.

The chain couples TRBV19 to TRBJ2-7, with 9 bases that match TRBD1. Germline loops: CDR1 LNHDA, CDR2 SQIVND (reference sequence). V lost 4 bases to trimming and J lost 5 bases; unmatched junction nucleotides: 6. The CDR3 is 14 amino acids. CDR3 in amino acids: CASSTSGTGNEQYF. In DNA form, the CDR3 reads TGTGCCAGTAGTACCTCCGGGACAGGGAACGAGCAGTACTTC.

The chain couples TRBV10-2 to TRBJ2-3, with D perhaps matching TRBD1 (6 bases). The CDR3 sequence is 13 residues long. From germline, CDR1 is WSHSY and CDR2 SAAADI. The V gene lost 7 bases and the J gene lost 3 bases, with 11 bases spanning the gap. The CDR3 loop is CASNGDITDTQYF. Here the CDR3 DNA reads TGCGCCAGCAATGGGGACATTACAGATACGCAGTATTTT.

The chain links TRBV9 to TRBJ2-7; 12 bases align to TRBD2. Per the germline V gene, CDR1 is SGDLS and CDR2 is YYNGEE. The V and J ends lost 1 base and 4 bases, in that order; junction bases with no gene match: 6. This CDR3 comprises 16 residues. The CDR3 is CASSVSWTSGTYEQYF. CDR3 bases: TGTGCCAGCAGCGTATCGTGGACTAGCGGGACTTACGAGCAGTACTTC.

As concerns this clone: The sample contains more than one DNA sequence encoding this CDR3. V gene TRBV9 combines with J gene TRBJ2-1; D not certain. Trimming cost V 2 bases and J 4 bases, with 7 bases left between them. The germline V gene encodes CDR1 SGDLS and CDR2 YYNGEE. The CDR3 is made up of 13 amino acids. For the CDR3, the DNA is TGTGCCAGCAGCGTCCCCGGGTACAATGAGCAGTTCTTC. This codes for CASSVPGYNEQFF.

The table lists this clone with a few counts. The same CDR3 can be traced to other DNA sequences in this sample. CDR3 sequence reads: CASSEVEETQYF. CDR3 in DNA: TGTGCCAGCAGTGAAGTGGAGGAGACCCAGTACTTC. The rearrangement links TRBV2 to TRBJ2-5; D unresolved. Germline CDR1 reads SNHLY; CDR2 reads FYNNEI. The CDR3 covers 12 residues. The ends were cut back, 1 base at V and 5 bases at J, with 5 bases in the middle.

This clone appeared a single time. The genes are TRBV28 and TRBJ2-7; D is tentatively TRBD1 or TRBD2 (5 bases each). There are 16 residues in the CDR3. V shed 5 bases and J shed 3 bases, with 20 bases lying between them. CDR1 and CDR2 from the germline V gene are MDHEN and SYDVKM. The CDR3 nucleotides are TGTGCCAGCAGTCCTACCGGGGCCGGAAGGATCTACGAGCAGTACTTC. It yields the protein CASSPTGAGRIYEQYF.

About this clone itself: Other DNA sequences in this specimen translate into the identical CDR3. The chain carries TRBV9 and TRBJ2-7, with unresolved D. V shed 2 bases and J shed 1 base, with 10 bases lying between them. Germline CDR1 reads SGDLS; CDR2 reads YYNGEE. CDR3 size: 14 residues. The CDR3 sequence: CASSVSSSSYEQYF. CDR3 DNA: TGTGCCAGCAGCGTTTCATCCAGTTCCTACGAGCAGTACTTC.

This clone was seen once. This chain links TRBV15 with TRBJ1-4; 8 nucleotides match TRBD1. Germline CDR1 reads LNHNV; CDR2 reads YYDKDF (reference sequence). Losses at the gene ends were 1 base for V and 3 bases for J; bases not matched to a gene: 1. This CDR3 is built from 15 residues. CDR3 sequence (DNA): TGTGCCACCAGCAGAGGGACAGGGCCTAATGAAAAACTGTTTTTT. Protein sequence: CATSRGTGPNEKLFF.

This sequence joins TRBV18 and TRBJ2-5; maybe TRBD2 (7 bases). The V gene lost 2 bases and the J gene lost 6 bases, with 13 bases spanning the gap. The germline V gene has CDR1 KGHSH and CDR2 LQKENI. The CDR3 covers 14 residues. The CDR3 coding sequence is TGTGCCAGCTCACCAGGGGGGGCGGAGAAGACCCAGTACTTC. It translates to CASSPGGAEKTQYF.

Concerning this clone itself: Other DNA sequences within the sample encode an identical CDR3. The chain has TRBV5-1 and TRBJ2-5; D uncertain. Germline CDR1 and CDR2: SGHRS and YFSETQ. V lost 1 base and J lost 1, with 8 bases in between. The CDR3 has 14 amino acids. The CDR3 reads CASSLFPSQETQYF. In DNA form, the CDR3 reads TGCGCCAGCAGCTTGTTCCCATCCCAAGAGACCCAGTACTTC.

This chain connects TRBV5-6 to TRBJ2-1, with D tentatively TRBD1 (6 bases). The V gene's germline CDR1 is SGHDT and CDR2 YYEEEE. This CDR3 has 15 residues. With 4 bases removed from V and 2 bases from J, the gap between germline ends came to 13 bases. CDR3 nucleotides: TGTGCCAGCAGCCTAAAGGGGGATCCCTACAATGAGCAGTTCTTC. Translation: CASSLKGDPYNEQFF.

The chain links TRBV5-4 to TRBJ1-1; TRBD1 is a possible D gene (5 bases). There are 15 residues in the CDR3. Trimming stripped 4 bases from V and 1 base from J, with 14 bases between. From germline, CDR1 is SGHNT and CDR2 YYREEE (reference sequence). In DNA form, the CDR3 reads TGTGCCAGCAGCCCCGGCGGGACGGGGAACACTGAAGCTTTCTTT. This sequence encodes CASSPGGTGNTEAFF. Looking up the rest from reference TRBV5-4 and TRBJ1-1 gives the full variable domain: ETGVTQSPTHLIKTRGQQVTLRCSSQSGHNTVSWYQQALGQGPQFIFQYYREEENGRGNFPPRFSGLQFPNYSSELNVNALELDDSALYLCASSPGGTGNTEAFFGQGTRLTVV.

J is TRBJ2-5 and V is TRBV5-4; TRBD2 matches 13 bases. The CDR3 length is 16 residues. V dropped 2 bases and J dropped 7; count of bases not matched to a gene: 8. The germline CDR1 and CDR2 sequences are SGHNT and YYREEE (reference sequence). The CDR3 protein is CASSLGRTSGSPTQYF. CDR3 nucleotide sequence: TGTGCCAGCAGCTTAGGACGGACTAGCGGGAGCCCGACCCAGTACTTC. Drawing the rest from reference TRBV5-4 and TRBJ2-5, the complete variable domain is ETGVTQSPTHLIKTRGQQVTLRCSSQSGHNTVSWYQQALGQGPQFIFQYYREEENGRGNFPPRFSGLQFPNYSSELNVNALELDDSALYLCASSLGRTSGSPTQYFGPGTRLLVL.

The genes are TRBV18 and TRBJ2-3; D ambiguous. The CDR3 has 13 residues. Per the germline V gene, CDR1 is KGHSH and CDR2 is LQKENI. V shed 3 bases and J shed 5 bases, with 9 bases lying between them. The CDR3 sequence: CASSPIPGDTQYF. Here the CDR3 DNA reads TGTGCCAGCTCACCGATCCCGGGAGATACGCAGTATTTT.

J is TRBJ2-1 and V is TRBV7-8, with TRBD2 matching 9 bases. The CDR3 totals 18 residues. The trim removed 5 bases at V and 3 bases at J, leaving 14 bases unmatched. CDR1 and CDR2 from the germline V gene are SGHVS and FQNEAQ. The CDR3 DNA sequence: TGTGCCAGCAGCCCAAAAGGGTATAGCGGGAGTGGCTACAATGAGCAGTTCTTC. It codes for CASSPKGYSGSGYNEQFF.

The sample holds one count of this clone. The CDR3 sequence: CASSFGQGTDTQYF. In DNA, the CDR3 is TGTGCCAGCAGCTTCGGACAGGGGACTGATACGCAGTATTTT. The chain has TRBV7-9 and TRBJ2-3, with 9 nucleotides matching TRBD1. This CDR3 has 14 residues. From germline, CDR1 is SEHNR and CDR2 FQNEAQ (reference sequence). V lost 3 bases, J lost 6 bases, and 4 bases stayed unmatched.

The V and J genes are TRBV7-2 and TRBJ1-5; perhaps TRBD1 as D (5 bases). Trimming cost V 6 bases and J 0 bases, with 18 bases left between them. Germline CDR1 reads SGHTA; CDR2 reads FQGNSA. There are 17 residues in the CDR3. DNA of the CDR3: TGTGCCAGCAGGGGAGGGGACGGCAGTTATAGCAATCAGCCCCAGCATTTT. Its protein product is CASRGGDGSYSNQPQHF.

This chain connects TRBV4-1 to TRBJ1-5; no clear D gene. Germline assignment: CDR1 MGHRA and CDR2 YSYEKL. V was pared by 4 bases and J by 9 bases, with 16 bases between. This CDR3 is 14 amino acids long. CDR3 protein: CASSPIREARPQHF. Here the CDR3 DNA reads TGCGCCAGCAGCCCTATTCGAGAGGCCCGGCCCCAGCATTTT.

The rearrangement uses TRBV6-1 and TRBJ2-7; 7 positions agree with TRBD1. This CDR3 spans 14 amino acids. CDR1 is MNHNS and CDR2 is SASEGT in the germline V gene. The V gene end was trimmed by 6 bases and the J gene end by 4 bases; junction bases not matched to a gene: 9. DNA of the CDR3: TGTGCCAGCAGGGTAAACAGGGGATCGTACGAGCAGTACTTC. As protein: CASRVNRGSYEQYF.

The V and J genes are TRBV28 and TRBJ2-5; D assignment may be TRBD1 or TRBD2 (5 bases each). In germline, CDR1 is MDHEN, CDR2 SYDVKM. V gave up 5 bases and J gave up 4 bases, with 17 bases separating them. The CDR3 loop spans 15 amino acids. The DNA for the CDR3 is TGTGCCAGCAGTCCCCGGGGCCGAAGCCCAGAGACCCAGTACTTC. Its translation: CASSPRGRSPETQYF.

This clone was found once. V is TRBV5-1 and J is TRBJ1-1; D ambiguous. CDR1 is SGHRS, CDR2 YFSETQ, per germline. The V and J ends lost 3 bases and 0 bases respectively, with 18 bases between them. This CDR3 spans 17 amino acids. CDR3 protein: CASSSPVSDPMNTEAFF. CDR3 nucleotides: TGCGCCAGCAGCTCTCCTGTTTCTGACCCTATGAACACTGAAGCTTTCTTT.

The genes are TRBV7-2 and TRBJ1-5; TRBD1 agrees at 8 bases. V lost 6 bases to trimming and J lost 2 bases; unmatched junction nucleotides: 9. The germline V gene has CDR1 SGHTA and CDR2 FQGNSA. The CDR3 consists of 16 residues. The CDR3 loop is CASRETGGRGNQPQHF. The CDR3 DNA follows: TGTGCCAGCAGGGAAACAGGGGGAAGGGGCAATCAGCCCCAGCATTTT.

The chain recombines TRBV9 with TRBJ2-1; 7 bases are a match to TRBD2. Germline CDR1 SGDLS, CDR2 YYNGEE. Losses at the gene ends were 0 bases for V and 9 bases for J; bases not matched to a gene: 18. The CDR3 runs 18 residues. CDR3 DNA sequence: TGTGCCAGCAGCGTAGGCCCCTCGGGGGGTATAGGACTTAGTGAGCAGTTCTTC. This sequence encodes CASSVGPSGGIGLSEQFF.

The chain carries TRBV7-8 and TRBJ2-1, with D uncertain. This CDR3 region has 13 residues. The V end was cut by 5 bases, the J end by 6 bases, with 11 bases between. In germline, CDR1 is SGHVS, CDR2 FQNEAQ. The CDR3 sequence: CASSLGPANEQFF. The CDR3 coding sequence is TGTGCCAGCAGCCTTGGGCCAGCCAATGAGCAGTTCTTC.

This clone was recorded only once. This chain uses TRBV10-3 with TRBJ1-2; 8 bases agree with TRBD1. The CDR3 extends over 13 amino acids. Unmatched junction bases numbered 3, after V lost 8 bases and J lost 1 base. The germline gives CDR1 ENHRY, CDR2 SYGVKD. The CDR3 sequence: CAIDGQGNYGYTF. The CDR3 nucleotides read TGTGCCATCGATGGACAGGGTAACTATGGCTACACCTTC.

J is TRBJ1-5 and V is TRBV27; D is perhaps TRBD1 (6 bases). Trimming left V 4 bases short and J 4 bases short, with 14 bases between. The germline V gene encodes CDR1 MNHEY and CDR2 SMNVEV (reference sequence). The CDR3 spans 15 residues. The CDR3 coding sequence is TGTGCCAGCAGTTCCCGGAGGGGGATGAATCAGCCCCAGCATTTT. This encodes CASSSRRGMNQPQHF.

Of note for this clone: Other DNA sequences of this sample code for an identical CDR3. The V and J genes are TRBV28 and TRBJ2-7, with D uncertain. The CDR3 spans 11 residues. Trimming removed 7 bases at V and 0 bases at J, with 4 bases between. Germline V CDR1 and CDR2: MDHEN, SYDVKM. The CDR3 nucleotides are TGTGCCAGCACTAGCTCCTACGAGCAGTACTTC. Its protein is CASTSSYEQYF.

The chain joins TRBV9 to TRBJ1-2; D is uncertain. CDR3 length: 15 amino acids. V was pared by 0 bases and J by 8 bases, with 17 bases between. Germline values: CDR1 SGDLS, CDR2 YYNGEE. For the CDR3, the DNA is TGTGCCAGCAGCGTAGATCCTAATCTTCTCACAGGCTACACCTTC. Translation gives CASSVDPNLLTGYTF.

The V call is TRBV5-4, the J call TRBJ2-5, with 12 bases that match TRBD2. The trim removed 0 bases at V and 4 bases at J, leaving 1 base unmatched. Germline values: CDR1 SGHNT, CDR2 YYREEE (reference sequence). This CDR3 has 15 amino acids. The DNA of the CDR3 is TGTGCCAGCAGCTTGGAACTAGCGGGAGGAGAGACCCAGTACTTC. It codes for CASSLELAGGETQYF.